The source of this T cell receptor beta chain is a study of blood T cell repertoires in COVID-19. Study summary: The United States, Italy and Spain provided the acute and convalescent COVID-19 samples. PBMCs, B-cell-depleted T cells, or T cells were the source of the cDNA or gDNA that made up the material.

This clone came up a few times. Methods used by the authors: Estimation of nucleated cell counts was performed using reference gene primer amplification. Clones were read by immunoSEQ multiplex PCR, and TCRdb kept only the in-frame ones, dropping some. For V, J and clone size, that table is used; D and trimming come from the DNA. The data contain about 64,000 clones, 80% to 90% of them singletons. Germline V gene lookup returns CDR1 SNHLY and CDR2 FYNNEI. This CDR3 comprises 13 residues. The V end was cut by 6 bases, the J end by 5 bases, with 13 bases between. This TCR was recovered from a man aged 35 to 55 with acute or convalescent COVID-19. The V call is TRBV2, the J call TRBJ1-2; possible D gene TRBD1, 6 bases. The sequenced sample consisted of peripheral blood. The CDR3 DNA is TGTGCCAGCAGGGACAGCGGCCGGTATGGCTACACCTTC. It specifies CASRDSGRYGYTF.